The sequence of this T cell receptor beta chain was determined in a study of T cells in Graves' hyperthyroidism and ophthalmopathy. Many counts were recorded for this clonotype. Authors of the study amplified TCR beta CDR3 regions from RNA transcripts. A first-round RT-PCR of the TCR CDR3 used the HTBI primer set. TCRdb re-called the multiplex PCR reads through MiXCR, storing one row per CDR3 protein. The sample shows some 510,000 distinct CDR3 sequences, less than 25% of them seen only once. The junction had 13 bases not matched to a gene; V was cut back by 5 bases and J by 4 bases. The CDR3 is 18 amino acids. The germline V gene has CDR1 PRHDT and CDR2 FYEKMQ (reference sequence).

Sequencing was performed on blood. The chain has TRBV13 and TRBJ2-5; 13 bases agree with TRBD2. This TCR was recovered from a man younger than 30 with Graves' hyperthyroidism. CDR3 nucleotides: TGTGCCAGCAGCCCCACAGGCTTACTAGCGGGGGGGCGAGAGACCCAGTACTTC. Protein product: CASSPTGLLAGGRETQYF.